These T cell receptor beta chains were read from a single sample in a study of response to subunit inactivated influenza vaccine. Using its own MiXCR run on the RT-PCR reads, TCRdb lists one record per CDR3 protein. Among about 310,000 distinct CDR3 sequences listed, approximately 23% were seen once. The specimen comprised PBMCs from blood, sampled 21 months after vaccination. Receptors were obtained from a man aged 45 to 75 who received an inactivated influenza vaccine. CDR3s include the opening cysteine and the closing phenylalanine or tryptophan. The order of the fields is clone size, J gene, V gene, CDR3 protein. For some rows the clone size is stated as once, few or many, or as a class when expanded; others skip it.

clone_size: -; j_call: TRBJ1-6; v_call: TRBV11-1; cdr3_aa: CASSLVGGSGVGNSPLHF
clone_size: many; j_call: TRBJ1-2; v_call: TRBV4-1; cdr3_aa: CASSQDPKNYGYTF
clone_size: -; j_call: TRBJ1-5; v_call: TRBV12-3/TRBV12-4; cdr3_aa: CASSLAWDRVSNQPQHF
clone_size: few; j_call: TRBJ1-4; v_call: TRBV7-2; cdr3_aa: CASKYRGTTNEKLFF
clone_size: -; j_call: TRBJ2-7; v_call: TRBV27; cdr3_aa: CASSPRDTRTGQYF
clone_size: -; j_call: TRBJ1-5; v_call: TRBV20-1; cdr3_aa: CSARGAVNQPQHF
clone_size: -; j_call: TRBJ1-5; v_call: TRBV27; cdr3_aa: CASSLSWGRNQPQHF
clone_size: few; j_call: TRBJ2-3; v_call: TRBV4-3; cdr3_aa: CASSQEGGITDTQYF
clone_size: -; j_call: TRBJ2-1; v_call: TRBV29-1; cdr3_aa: CSVTGTLVHEQFF
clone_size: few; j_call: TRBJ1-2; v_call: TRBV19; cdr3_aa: CASSIVPPPGYGYTF
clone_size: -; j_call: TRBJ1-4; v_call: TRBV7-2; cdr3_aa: CASSLGPGTTNEKLFF
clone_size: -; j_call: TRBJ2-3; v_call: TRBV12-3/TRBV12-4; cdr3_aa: CASSPVRDPYADTQYF
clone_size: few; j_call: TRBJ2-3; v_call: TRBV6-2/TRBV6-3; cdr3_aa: CASSYSDTGRTQYF
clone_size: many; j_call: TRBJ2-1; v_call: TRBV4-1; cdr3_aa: CASRGLALIPTEQFF
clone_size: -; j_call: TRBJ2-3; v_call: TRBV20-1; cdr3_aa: CSAGYRDRGADTQYF
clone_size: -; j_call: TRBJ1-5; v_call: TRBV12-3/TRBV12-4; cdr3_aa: CASSFQGNSNQPQHF
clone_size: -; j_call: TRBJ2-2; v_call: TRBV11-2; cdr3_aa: CASSPILKWRESWTGELFF
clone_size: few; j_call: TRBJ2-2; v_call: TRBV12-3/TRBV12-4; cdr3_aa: CASTLRHYNAGELFF
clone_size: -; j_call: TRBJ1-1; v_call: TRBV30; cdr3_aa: CAWGFLPSTEAFF
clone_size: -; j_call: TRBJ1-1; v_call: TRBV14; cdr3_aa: CASSLILNTEAFF
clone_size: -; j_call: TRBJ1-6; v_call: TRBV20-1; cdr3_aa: CSAALPRRSNSPLHF
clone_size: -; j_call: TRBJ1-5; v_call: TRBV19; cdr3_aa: CASSSFGGGSNQPQHF
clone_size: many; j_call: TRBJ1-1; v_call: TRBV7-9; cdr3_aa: CASSSGENTEAFF
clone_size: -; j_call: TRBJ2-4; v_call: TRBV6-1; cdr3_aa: CASSKYSGRNFVSKNIQYF
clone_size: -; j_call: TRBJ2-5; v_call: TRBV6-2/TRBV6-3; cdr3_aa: CASSYLAENQETQYF
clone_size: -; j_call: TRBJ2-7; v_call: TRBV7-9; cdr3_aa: CASSSSGAPPDEQYF
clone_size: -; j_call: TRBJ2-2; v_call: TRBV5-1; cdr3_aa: CASSSGPTNTGELFF
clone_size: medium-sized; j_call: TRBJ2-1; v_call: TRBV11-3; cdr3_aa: CASSKPPDNEQFF
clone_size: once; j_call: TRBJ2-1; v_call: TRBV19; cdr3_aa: CASSMGRRLVYNEQFF
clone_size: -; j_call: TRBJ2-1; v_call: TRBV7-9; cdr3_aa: CASSFGTSHNEQFF
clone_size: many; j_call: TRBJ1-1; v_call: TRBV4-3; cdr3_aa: CASSQDPQGRTEAFF
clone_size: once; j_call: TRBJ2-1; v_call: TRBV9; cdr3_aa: CASSGRDRVSLHGSYNEQFF
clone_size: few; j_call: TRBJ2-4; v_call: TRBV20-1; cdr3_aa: CSARVHRGDKNIQYF
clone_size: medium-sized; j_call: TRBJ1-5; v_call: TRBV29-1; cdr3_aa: CSVDRVGRQPQHF
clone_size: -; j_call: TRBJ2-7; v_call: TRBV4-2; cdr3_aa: CASSQDLGRYEQYF
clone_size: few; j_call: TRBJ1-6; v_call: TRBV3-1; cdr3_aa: CASSGTGTNSPLHF
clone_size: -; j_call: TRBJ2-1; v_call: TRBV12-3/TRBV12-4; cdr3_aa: CASSLGLVNNEQFF
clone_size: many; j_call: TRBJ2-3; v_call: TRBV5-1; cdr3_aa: CASNNWPGQITDTQYF
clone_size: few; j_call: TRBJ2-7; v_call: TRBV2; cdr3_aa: CASSEPKGEQYF
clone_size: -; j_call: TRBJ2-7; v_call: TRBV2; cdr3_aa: CASSSGQVIYEQYF
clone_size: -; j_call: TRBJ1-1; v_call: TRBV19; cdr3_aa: CASSWTGSMNTEAFF
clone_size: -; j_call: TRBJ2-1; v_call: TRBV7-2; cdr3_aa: CASSSETLQNNEQFF
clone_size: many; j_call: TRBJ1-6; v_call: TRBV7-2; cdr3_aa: CASSPLGLSPLHF
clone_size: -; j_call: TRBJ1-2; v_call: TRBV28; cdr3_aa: CASSAPDRGDGYTF
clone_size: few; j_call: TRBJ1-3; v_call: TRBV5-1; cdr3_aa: CASRQGHSGNTIYF